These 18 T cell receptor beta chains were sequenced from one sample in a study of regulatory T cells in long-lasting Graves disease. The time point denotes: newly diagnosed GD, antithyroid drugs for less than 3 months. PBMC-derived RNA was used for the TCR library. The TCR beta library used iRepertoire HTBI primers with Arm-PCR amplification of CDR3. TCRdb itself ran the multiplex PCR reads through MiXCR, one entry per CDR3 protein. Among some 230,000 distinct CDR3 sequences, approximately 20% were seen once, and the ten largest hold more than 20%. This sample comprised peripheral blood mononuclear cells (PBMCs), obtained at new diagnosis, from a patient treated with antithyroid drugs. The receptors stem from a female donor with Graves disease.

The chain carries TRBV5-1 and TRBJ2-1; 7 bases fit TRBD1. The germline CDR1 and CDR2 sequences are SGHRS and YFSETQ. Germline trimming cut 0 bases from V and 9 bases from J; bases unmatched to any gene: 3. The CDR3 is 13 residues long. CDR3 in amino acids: CASSLGQGIEQFF. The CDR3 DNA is TGCGCCAGCAGCTTGGGACAGGGTATTGAGCAGTTCTTC.

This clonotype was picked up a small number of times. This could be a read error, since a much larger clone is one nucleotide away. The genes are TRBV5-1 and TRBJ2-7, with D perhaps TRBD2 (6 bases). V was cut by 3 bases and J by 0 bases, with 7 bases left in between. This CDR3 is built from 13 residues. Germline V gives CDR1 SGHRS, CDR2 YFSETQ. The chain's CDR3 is CASSSGDSYEQYF. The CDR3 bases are TGCGCCAGCAGCTCGGGAGACTCCTACGAGCAGTACTTC.

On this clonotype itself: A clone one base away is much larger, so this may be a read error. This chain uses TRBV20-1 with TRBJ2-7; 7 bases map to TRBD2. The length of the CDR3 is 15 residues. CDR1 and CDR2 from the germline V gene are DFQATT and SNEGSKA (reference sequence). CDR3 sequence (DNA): TGCAGTGCTGTCGACTATGGCGGGAGTTTCAACGAGCAGCACTTC. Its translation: CSAVDYGGSFNEQHF.

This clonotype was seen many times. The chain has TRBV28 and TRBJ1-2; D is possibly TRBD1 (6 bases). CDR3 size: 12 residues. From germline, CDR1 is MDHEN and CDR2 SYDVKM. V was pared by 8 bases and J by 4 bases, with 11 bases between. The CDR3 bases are TGTGCCAGCCGGACAGTCCGCTATGGCTACACCTTC. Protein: CASRTVRYGYTF.

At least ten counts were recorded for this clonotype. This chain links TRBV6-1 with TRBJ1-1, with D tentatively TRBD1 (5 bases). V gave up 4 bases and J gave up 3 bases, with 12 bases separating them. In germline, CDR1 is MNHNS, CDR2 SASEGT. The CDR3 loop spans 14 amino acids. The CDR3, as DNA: TGTGCCAGCAGTGGGCGGAGAGGGGACACTGAAGCTTTCTTT. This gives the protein CASSGRRGDTEAFF.

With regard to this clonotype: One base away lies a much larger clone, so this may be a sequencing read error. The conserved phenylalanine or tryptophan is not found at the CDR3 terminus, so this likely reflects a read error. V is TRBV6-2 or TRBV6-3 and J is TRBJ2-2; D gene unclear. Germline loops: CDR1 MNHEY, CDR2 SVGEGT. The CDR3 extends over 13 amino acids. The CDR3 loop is CAAVPSNTGELFL. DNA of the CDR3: TGTGCTGCGGTCCCTTCGAACACCGGGGAGCTGTTTCTT.

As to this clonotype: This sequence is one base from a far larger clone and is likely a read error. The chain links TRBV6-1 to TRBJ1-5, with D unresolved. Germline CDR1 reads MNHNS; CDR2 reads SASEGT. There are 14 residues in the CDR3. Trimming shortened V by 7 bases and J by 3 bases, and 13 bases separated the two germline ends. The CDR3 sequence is CASTSRGNNQPQHF. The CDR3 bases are TGTGCCAGCACGTCTCGAGGGAACAATCAGCCCCAGCATTTT.

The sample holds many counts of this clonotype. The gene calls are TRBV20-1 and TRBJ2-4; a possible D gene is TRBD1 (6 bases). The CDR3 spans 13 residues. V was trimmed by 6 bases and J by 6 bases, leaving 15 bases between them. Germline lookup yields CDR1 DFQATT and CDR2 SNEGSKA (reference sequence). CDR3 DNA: TGCAGTGCCGAAACAGGGCGTAGAAACATTCAGTACTTC. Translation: CSAETGRRNIQYF.

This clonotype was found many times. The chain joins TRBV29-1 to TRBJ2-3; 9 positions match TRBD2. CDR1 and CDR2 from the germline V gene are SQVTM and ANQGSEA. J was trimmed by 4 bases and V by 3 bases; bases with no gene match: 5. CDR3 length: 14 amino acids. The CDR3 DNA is TGCAGCGTTGATGGTAGCGGGAGATCAGATACGCAGTATTTT. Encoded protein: CSVDGSGRSDTQYF.

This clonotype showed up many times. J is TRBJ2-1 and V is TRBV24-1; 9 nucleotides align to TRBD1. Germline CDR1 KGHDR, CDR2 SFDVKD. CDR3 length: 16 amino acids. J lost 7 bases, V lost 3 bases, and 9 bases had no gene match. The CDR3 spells CATSDPTGTGLNEQFF. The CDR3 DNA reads TGTGCCACCAGTGATCCTACCGGGACAGGGTTGAATGAGCAGTTCTTC.

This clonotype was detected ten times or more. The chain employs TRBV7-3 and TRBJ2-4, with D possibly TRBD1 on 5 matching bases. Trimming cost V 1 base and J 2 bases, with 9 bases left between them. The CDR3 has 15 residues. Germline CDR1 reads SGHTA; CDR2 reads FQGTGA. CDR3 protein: CASSLIRTPKNIQYF. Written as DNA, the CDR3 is TGTGCCAGCAGCTTAATAAGGACACCCAAAAACATTCAGTACTTC.

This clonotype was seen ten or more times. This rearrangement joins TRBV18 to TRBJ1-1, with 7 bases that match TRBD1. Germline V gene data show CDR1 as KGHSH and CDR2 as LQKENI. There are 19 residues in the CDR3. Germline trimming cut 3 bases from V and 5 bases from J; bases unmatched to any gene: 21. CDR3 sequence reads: CASSPPLKGALGVGTEAFF. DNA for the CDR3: TGTGCCAGCTCACCGCCTCTCAAGGGGGCCCTTGGGGTGGGGACTGAAGCTTTCTTT. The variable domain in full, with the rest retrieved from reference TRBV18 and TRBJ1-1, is NAGVMQNPRHLVRRRGQEARLRCSPMKGHSHVYWYRQLPEEGLKFMVYLQKENIIDESGMPKERFSAEFPKEGPSILRIQQVVRGDSAAYFCASSPPLKGALGVGTEAFFGQGTRLTVV.

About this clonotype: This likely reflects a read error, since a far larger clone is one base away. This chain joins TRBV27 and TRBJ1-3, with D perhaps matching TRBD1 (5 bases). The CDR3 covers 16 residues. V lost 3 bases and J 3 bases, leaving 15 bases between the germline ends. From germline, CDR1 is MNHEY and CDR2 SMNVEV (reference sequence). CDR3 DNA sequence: TGTGCCAGCAGTTTCCTGCGGTCGGGGGGTGGAAACACCATATATTTT. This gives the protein CASSFLRSGGGNTIYF.

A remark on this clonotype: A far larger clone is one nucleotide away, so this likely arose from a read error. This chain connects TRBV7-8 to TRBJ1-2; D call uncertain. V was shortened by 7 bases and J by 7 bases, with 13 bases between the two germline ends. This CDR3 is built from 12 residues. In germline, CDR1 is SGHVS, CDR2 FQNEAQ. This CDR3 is CASTPGSGGYTF. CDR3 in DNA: TGTGCCAGCACCCCCGGGAGCGGTGGCTACACCTTC.

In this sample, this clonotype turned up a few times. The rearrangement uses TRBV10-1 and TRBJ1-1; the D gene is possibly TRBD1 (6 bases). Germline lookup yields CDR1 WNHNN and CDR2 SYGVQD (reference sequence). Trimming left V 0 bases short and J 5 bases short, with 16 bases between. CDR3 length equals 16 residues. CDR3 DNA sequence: TGCGCCAGCAGTGAGTCCCGAGCAGGGGTGGGGACTGAAGCTTTCTTT. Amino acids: CASSESRAGVGTEAFF.

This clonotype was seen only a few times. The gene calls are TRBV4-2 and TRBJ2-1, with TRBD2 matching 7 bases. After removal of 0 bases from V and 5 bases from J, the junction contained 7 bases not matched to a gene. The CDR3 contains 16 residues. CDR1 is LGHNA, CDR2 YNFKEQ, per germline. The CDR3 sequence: CASSQELTLANNEQFF. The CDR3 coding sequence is TGTGCCAGCAGCCAAGAGTTGACACTAGCGAACAATGAGCAGTTCTTC.

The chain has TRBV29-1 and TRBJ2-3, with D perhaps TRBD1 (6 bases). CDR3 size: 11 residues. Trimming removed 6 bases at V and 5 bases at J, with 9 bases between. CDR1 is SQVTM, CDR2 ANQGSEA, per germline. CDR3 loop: CSVLQGDTQYF. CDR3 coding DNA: TGCAGCGTATTACAGGGAGATACGCAGTATTTT.

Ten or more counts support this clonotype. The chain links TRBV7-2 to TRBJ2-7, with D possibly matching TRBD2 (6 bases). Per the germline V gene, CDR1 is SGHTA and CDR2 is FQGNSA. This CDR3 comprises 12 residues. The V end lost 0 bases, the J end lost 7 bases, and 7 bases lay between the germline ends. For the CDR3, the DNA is TGTGCCAGCAGCTTAGCGGGGAGGGAGCAGTACTTC. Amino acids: CASSLAGREQYF.